A selection of T cell receptor beta chains follows, all from one sample in a study of shared clonotypes between healthy human individuals. TCRdb's table, derived via immunoSEQ multiplex PCR, lists solely in-frame clones and lacks some. Of fewer than 850,000 clones in the sample, 95% to 97% were seen once. The specimen sequenced was naive CD8+ T cells sorted from blood. The receptors shown here come from a young man in good health. Both conserved end residues are part of each CDR3. A D gene is named only where the DNA matches it firmly. Some rows mark clone size as missing; the rest say once, few, many or name a class of expanded clone.

>TRBV25-1|TRBJ2-7|.|TRBD1
CASSVSGTGAEQYF
TGTGCCAGCAGTGTCTCCGGGACAGGGGCCGAGCAGTACTTC
>TRBV29-1|TRBJ2-3|.|TRBD1
CSVAGTDITDTQYF
TGCAGCGTGGCCGGGACAGATATCACAGATACGCAGTATTTT
>TRBV5-1|TRBJ1-2|.|.
CASSPSRGALTNYGYTF
TGCGCCAGCAGCCCGAGCAGGGGCGCTCTGACTAACTATGGCTACACCTTC
>TRBV2|TRBJ2-3|.|TRBD2
CASTYVGGGTDTQYF
TGTGCCAGCACCTACGTGGGAGGGGGCACAGATACGCAGTATTTT
>TRBV9|TRBJ2-2|once|TRBD2
CASSVDFGRTSGRASGELFF
TGTGCCAGCAGCGTAGATTTCGGGAGGACTAGCGGGAGGGCCAGCGGGGAGCTGTTTTTT
>TRBV15|TRBJ1-2|once|.
CATSGGARTPATYGYTF
TGTGCCACCAGCGGAGGAGCGAGGACACCCGCTACCTATGGCTACACCTTC
>TRBV6-4|TRBJ2-3|.|TRBD2
CASSERGGRVGTDTQYF
TGTGCCAGCAGTGAGAGGGGCGGGAGAGTGGGCACAGATACGCAGTATTTT
>TRBV28|TRBJ2-7|.|.
CASSLNSEGYEQYF
TGTGCCAGCAGTTTAAATAGCGAGGGGTACGAGCAGTACTTC
>TRBV6-1|TRBJ2-3|.|.
CASYTDTQYF
TGTGCCAGCTATACAGATACGCAGTATTTT
>TRBV7-3|TRBJ2-7|once|.
CASSFKQGYEQYF
TGTGCCAGCAGCTTTAAACAGGGATACGAGCAGTACTTC
>TRBV7-9|TRBJ1-1|.|.
CASSHSGALNTEAFF
TGTGCCAGCAGCCATTCAGGGGCGTTGAACACTGAAGCTTTCTTT
>TRBV5-1|TRBJ2-7|once|.
CASSFRDRFGEQYF
TGCGCCAGCAGCTTCCGAGACAGGTTCGGGGAGCAGTACTTC
>TRBV27|TRBJ1-1|.|.
CASSLLGLDGAEAFF
TGTGCCAGCAGTTTATTGGGGCTGGATGGGGCTGAAGCTTTCTTT
>TRBV27|TRBJ1-5|.|.
CATAGTNSNQPQHF
TGTGCCACCGCGGGTACAAATAGCAATCAGCCCCAGCATTTT
>TRBV2|TRBJ1-2|.|.
CATHRANYGYTF
TGTGCCACCCACAGGGCCAACTATGGCTACACCTTC
>TRBV27|TRBJ2-7|.|TRBD2
CASSHGLAGGMQYF
TGTGCCAGCAGTCACGGACTAGCGGGAGGGATGCAGTACTTC
>TRBV11-2|TRBJ2-7|.|.
CASSLEVTNEQYF
TGTGCCAGCAGCTTAGAAGTAACGAACGAGCAGTACTTC
>TRBV7-9|TRBJ2-7|.|.
CASSLPGVDEQYF
TGTGCCAGCAGCCTTCCCGGGGTCGACGAGCAGTACTTC
>TRBV27|TRBJ1-2|.|.
CASSPIRDTAYNLYGYTF
TGTGCCAGCAGTCCCATCCGGGACACAGCTTACAACCTCTATGGCTACACCTTC
>TRBV9|TRBJ1-1|.|.
CASSIGGKTEAFF
TGTGCCAGCAGCATAGGGGGGAAGACTGAAGCTTTCTTT
>TRBV7-9|TRBJ2-2|.|.
CASSSTAGEDTGELFF
TGTGCCAGCAGCTCAACCGCGGGCGAGGACACCGGGGAGCTGTTTTTT
>TRBV30|TRBJ1-2|.|.
CASVDRLGYGYTF
TGTGCCTCCGTTGACAGGCTTGGCTATGGCTACACCTTC
>TRBV6-6|TRBJ1-2|.|.
CASRARGPSYGYTF
TGTGCCAGCAGGGCCAGGGGCCCGAGCTATGGCTACACCTTC
>TRBV18|TRBJ2-1|.|.
CASSTSLDEQFF
TGTGCCAGCTCAACTTCTTTAGATGAGCAGTTCTTC
>TRBV6-5|TRBJ2-2|.|TRBD1
CASSQGQATGELFF
TGTGCCAGCAGTCAAGGACAGGCGACCGGGGAGCTGTTTTTT
>TRBV7-9|TRBJ2-1|few|.
CASSLRGRSHDVQFF
TGTGCCAGCAGCTTACGGGGGAGGTCTCACGACGTGCAGTTCTTC
>TRBV2|TRBJ2-1|.|TRBD2
CASSGSGMLFDEQFF
TGTGCCAGCAGCGGCAGCGGGATGCTCTTCGATGAGCAGTTCTTC
>TRBV13|TRBJ2-1|.|.
CASSLGRTSEQFF
TGTGCCAGCAGCTTAGGCCGGACGAGTGAGCAGTTCTTC
>TRBV11-2|TRBJ2-5|.|TRBD2
CASSSRRTGTRLVETQYF
TGTGCCAGCAGCTCGAGGAGAACCGGGACTAGGTTGGTCGAGACCCAGTACTTC
>TRBV11-2|TRBJ1-2|.|.
CASSLSQGWYGYTF
TGTGCCAGCAGCTTATCACAGGGCTGGTATGGCTACACCTTC
>TRBV4-1|TRBJ2-5|.|TRBD2
CASSGSGSAETQYF
TGCGCCAGCAGCGGTAGCGGGAGTGCGGAGACCCAGTACTTC
>TRBV2|TRBJ2-7|.|TRBD2
CASSEVGLAGGGAYEQYF
TGTGCCAGCAGTGAAGTAGGGCTAGCGGGAGGGGGGGCCTACGAGCAGTACTTC
>TRBV7-8|TRBJ2-1|once|TRBD2
CASSLVPPRLAGVVEQFF
TGTGCCAGCAGCTTAGTCCCCCCGAGGCTAGCGGGAGTGGTTGAGCAGTTCTTC
>TRBV5-1|TRBJ2-7|.|.
CASSFEEGPSSYEQYF
TGCGCCAGCAGCTTTGAGGAGGGACCGAGCTCCTACGAGCAGTACTTC
>TRBV27|TRBJ1-3|.|.
CASTTFGWGQGPLTRGF
TGTGCCAGCACCACCTTTGGCTGGGGCCAAGGCCCCTTAACGAGAGGTTTT
>TRBV27|TRBJ2-3|.|.
CASSQSDTQYF
TGTGCCAGCAGTCAGTCGGATACGCAGTATTTT
>TRBV10-3|TRBJ1-2|.|.
CATRTVDYGYTF
TGTGCCACCCGGACGGTCGACTATGGCTACACCTTC
>TRBV27|TRBJ2-7|.|TRBD1
CASSHSPGQGNYEQYF
TGTGCCAGCAGCCATAGCCCGGGACAGGGGAATTACGAGCAGTACTTC
>TRBV30|TRBJ2-1|once|.
CAWNRSPGLSYNEQFF
TGTGCCTGGAATAGGTCACCGGGCCTCTCCTACAATGAGCAGTTCTTC
>TRBV29-1|TRBJ2-2|.|TRBD1
CSVMANHRGNTGELFF
TGCAGCGTCATGGCGAACCACAGGGGAAACACCGGGGAGCTGTTTTTT
>TRBV29-1|TRBJ2-1|.|.
CSVEGGSYNEQFF
TGCAGCGTTGAAGGGGGGTCCTACAATGAGCAGTTCTTC
>TRBV10-2|TRBJ1-2|.|.
CASSESNNNNYGYTF
TGCGCCAGCAGTGAGTCGAACAACAACAACTATGGCTACACCTTC